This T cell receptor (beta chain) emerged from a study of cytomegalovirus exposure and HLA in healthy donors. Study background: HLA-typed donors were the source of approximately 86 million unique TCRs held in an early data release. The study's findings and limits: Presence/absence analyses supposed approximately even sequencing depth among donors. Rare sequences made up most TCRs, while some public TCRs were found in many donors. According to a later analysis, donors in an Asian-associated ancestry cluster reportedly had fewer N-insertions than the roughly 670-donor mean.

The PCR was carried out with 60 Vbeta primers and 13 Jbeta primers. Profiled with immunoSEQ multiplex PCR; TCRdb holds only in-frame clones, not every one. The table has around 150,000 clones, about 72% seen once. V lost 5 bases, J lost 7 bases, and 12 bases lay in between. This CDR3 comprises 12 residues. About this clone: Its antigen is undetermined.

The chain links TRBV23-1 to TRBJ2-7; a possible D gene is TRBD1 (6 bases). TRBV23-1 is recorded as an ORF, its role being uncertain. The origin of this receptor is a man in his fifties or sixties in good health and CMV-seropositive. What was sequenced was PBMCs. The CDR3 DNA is TGCGCCAGCAGTTCTGGACAGAAGGAGCAGTACTTC. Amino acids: CASSSGQKEQYF.